What follows are 3 T cell receptor beta chains derived from one specimen sequenced in a study of CD8+ T cells in alopecia areata. RNA, once extracted, was reverse transcribed into cDNA for use as the sequencing template. Data came from immunoSEQ multiplex PCR; TCRdb stores just in-frame clones and leaves some out. The data contain 140,000 to 150,000 clones, 45% to 60% of them seen just once; the ten biggest clones take up approximately 15%. Indicated treatment: oral pan-JAK inhibitor, 5-10 mg twice daily. Here the sequenced sample was CD8+ T cells sorted from blood, taken at week 4, from a patient treated with tofacitinib. These TCRs come from a human donor with alopecia areata.

The rearrangement joins TRBV6-5 to TRBJ1-1, with D perhaps TRBD1 (5 bases). Between the trimmed V and J ends, which lost 2 bases and 6 bases, there was a span of 13 bases. Germline CDR1 is MNHEY and CDR2 is SVGAGI. This CDR3 has 14 residues. The CDR3 region has the DNA TGTGCCAGCAGTTACATCGGTGGAGGGGCTGAAGCTTTCTTT. Translating gives CASSYIGGGAEAFF.

CDR3 protein: CASSYSQGLAVWEQFF. DNA of the CDR3: TGTGCCAGCAGCTATTCCCAGGGACTAGCGGTTTGGGAGCAGTTCTTC. The V gene is TRBV5-4, the J gene TRBJ2-1; 11 bases agree with TRBD2. Germline CDR1 SGHNT, CDR2 YYREEE (reference sequence). The J segment lost 10 bases and the V segment lost 3 bases, leaving 12 bases of the junction unmatched. The length of the CDR3 is 16 residues.

The chain combines TRBV4-1 with TRBJ2-7; D is uncertain. In germline, CDR1 is MGHRA, CDR2 YSYEKL. Trimming took off 0 bases at V and 4 bases at J, with 10 bases between the two ends. This CDR3 is built from 14 residues. The CDR3 DNA reads TGCGCCAGCAGCCAAGAGGGCACTGGGTACGAGCAGTACTTC. It encodes CASSQEGTGYEQYF.